Below are 2 T cell receptor beta chains sequenced from a single sample in a study of T cells in Graves' hyperthyroidism and ophthalmopathy. RNA transcripts were the template for amplifying TCR beta CDR3 regions. HTBI primers drove first-round RT-PCR of the TCR CDR3. One entry per CDR3 protein, called by TCRdb with MiXCR from the multiplex PCR reads. The sample contains hundreds of thousands of distinct CDR3 sequences, 15% to 19% of which appear only once. What was sequenced was blood. The receptors shown here come from a woman between 18 and 29 years old with Graves' hyperthyroidism.

The sample holds many counts of this clonotype. For the CDR3, the DNA is TGCAGTGCCCTCCTGGGACTAGCGGCTACCCAGTACTTC. Encoded protein: CSALLGLAATQYF. The chain couples TRBV20-1 to TRBJ2-5; TRBD2 matches 11 bases. Trimming removed 6 bases from V and 8 bases from J; junction bases left unmatched: 8. Germline values: CDR1 DFQATT, CDR2 SNEGSKA (reference sequence). CDR3 length equals 13 residues.

In this sample, this clonotype turned up many times. V and J are TRBV29-1 and TRBJ1-2; possible D gene TRBD1, 5 bases. V dropped 3 bases and J dropped 7 bases, with 18 bases sitting between them. CDR1 is SQVTM and CDR2 is ANQGSEA in the germline V gene. The CDR3 loop spans 14 amino acids. The CDR3 loop is CSVDPPQGEAGYTF. In DNA, the CDR3 is TGCAGCGTTGACCCCCCGCAAGGGGAGGCTGGCTACACCTTC.